This TCR beta chain is drawn from a study of blood T cell repertoires in COVID-19. Clones were sequenced by immunoSEQ multiplex PCR, and TCRdb holds only the in-frame ones, with some missing. The sample lists 470,000 or so clones, around 90% occurring once. V was pared by 1 base and J by 4 bases, with 19 bases between. Germline V gene sequence: CDR1 LGHDT, CDR2 YNNKEL (reference sequence). This CDR3 contains 17 residues. The clonotype originates from a woman in her late teens or twenties with acute COVID-19. This chain uses TRBV3-1 (or the pseudogene TRBV3-2) with TRBJ1-1; the D is unclear. Sequenced material: PBMCs or T cells enriched from blood (not recorded which). Written as DNA, the CDR3 is TGTGCCAGCAGCCAAGGAATATATGGAGAAGAGACCACTGAAGCTTTCTTT. Encoded protein: CASSQGIYGEETTEAFF.